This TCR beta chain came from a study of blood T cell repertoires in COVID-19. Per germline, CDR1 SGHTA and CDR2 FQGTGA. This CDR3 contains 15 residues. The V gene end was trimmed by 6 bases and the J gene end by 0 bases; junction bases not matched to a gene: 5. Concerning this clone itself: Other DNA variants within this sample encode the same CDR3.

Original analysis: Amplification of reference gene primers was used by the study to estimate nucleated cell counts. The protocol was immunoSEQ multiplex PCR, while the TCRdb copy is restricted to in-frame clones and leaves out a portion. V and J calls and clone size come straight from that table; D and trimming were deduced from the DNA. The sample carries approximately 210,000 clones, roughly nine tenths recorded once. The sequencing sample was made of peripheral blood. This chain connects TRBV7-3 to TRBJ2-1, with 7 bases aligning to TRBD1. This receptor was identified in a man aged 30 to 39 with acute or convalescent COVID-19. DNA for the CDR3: TGTGCCAGCAGTTTTTCAGGGGGCTCCTACAATGAGCAGTTCTTC. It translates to CASSFSGGSYNEQFF.